The rows below give T cell receptor beta chains drawn from one sample of a study of human T cells and chemical hapten exposure. TCRdb processed the RACE reads anew with MiXCR; each CDR3 protein has one entry. The sample holds about 400,000 distinct CDR3 sequences; under 6.5% are singletons and the top ten take roughly 5.4%. The source material was whole blood, sampled in connection with sensitization to the hapten diphenylcyclopropenone (DPC). Receptors originate from a woman aged 18-29 years with alopecia areata. Some clones in this sample may be carry-over from other donors' samples. Both conserved end residues are trimmed from each CDR3. The order of the fields is V gene, J gene, CDR3 protein.

TRBV4-3	TRBJ2-7	ASSQGEASGGAYEQY
TRBV18	TRBJ1-1	ASSPLSGEGTEAF
TRBV11-3	TRBJ2-3	ASSLGGQSTDTQY
TRBV27	TRBJ2-3	ASSLLPFGGGGTDTQY
TRBV7-2	TRBJ2-5	ASSLVRAGQETQY
TRBV6-1	TRBJ1-4	ASSVMIQATNEKLF
TRBV6-2/TRBV6-3	TRBJ2-5	ASSTAAGYETQY
TRBV2	TRBJ1-6	ASQRDFNSPLH
TRBV7-9	TRBJ2-7	ASSLGAESYEQY
TRBV9	TRBJ2-1	ASSVASGVTLSYNEQF
TRBV7-6	TRBJ2-2	ASSPGELF
TRBV9	TRBJ2-7	ASSVGDRVHEQY
TRBV20-1	TRBJ1-6	SAREEQGPPPLH
TRBV12-3/TRBV12-4	TRBJ1-3	ASSGTMGNTIY
TRBV9	TRBJ2-3	ASSAAGETSTDTQY
TRBV9	TRBJ2-3	ASSVAGQVDTQY
TRBV29-1	TRBJ1-1	SAGGGQGNTEAF
TRBV28	TRBJ2-1	ASSLWATVGNEQF
TRBV3-1	TRBJ1-2	ASSESNYGYT
TRBV6-4	TRBJ1-1	ASSESGGTEAF
TRBV25-1	TRBJ2-1	ASSDHLQGNEQF
TRBV6-1	TRBJ2-3	ASHSLGDSDTQY
TRBV7-9	TRBJ1-4	ASWENENEKLF
TRBV10-2	TRBJ1-2	ASSPVADYGYT
TRBV6-6	TRBJ2-3	ASRDGWGGARTDTQY
TRBV4-2	TRBJ2-1	ASSQGQLAGGNEQF
TRBV20-1	TRBJ1-3	SARAHTGFRGNTIY
TRBV27	TRBJ2-7	ASSLSMTGIRGWQY
TRBV7-2	TRBJ2-3	ASSSSGQSTDTQY
TRBV4-3	TRBJ1-1	ASSRDSNTEAF
TRBV4-3	TRBJ2-7	ASSQRQGGEQY
TRBV10-3	TRBJ2-7	AISDWDRAYEQY